What follows are 27 T cell receptor beta chains derived from one specimen sequenced in a study of CD8+ T cells in alopecia areata. cDNA reverse transcribed from extracted RNA served as the sequencing template. Generated by immunoSEQ multiplex PCR, the TCRdb table keeps only in-frame clones and is missing some. Altogether about 15,000 clones are present, roughly 60% being singletons, with the ten largest covering approximately 13%. Researchers gathered lesional scalp punch biopsies and peripheral blood from patients with alopecia areata. Sequenced: skin. The receptors stem from a human donor with alopecia areata.

This clone was counted once. The chain links TRBV28 to TRBJ1-5; D perhaps matches TRBD1 (6 bases). Germline lookup yields CDR1 MDHEN and CDR2 SYDVKM. The germline V and J ends were trimmed by 2 bases and 5 bases, with 10 bases remaining between them. CDR3 length: 14 amino acids. The CDR3 region has the DNA TGTGCCAGCAGTTTAGGGGGGGGCGATCAGCCCCAGCATTTT. Translated: CASSLGGGDQPQHF.

The rearrangement joins TRBV7-6 to TRBJ2-7; 7 bases are a match to TRBD2. The CDR3 totals 14 residues. Germline V CDR1 and CDR2: SGHVS, FNYEAQ. J was trimmed by 10 bases and V by 8 bases; bases with no gene match: 17. The CDR3 protein is CASSQGGGGWEQYF. CDR3 nucleotide sequence: TGTGCCAGCTCTCAGGGCGGGGGAGGATGGGAACAGTACTTC.

This clone has a handful of counts. V and J are TRBV27 and TRBJ2-3; D possibly corresponds to TRBD2 (6 bases). From germline, CDR1 is MNHEY and CDR2 SMNVEV (reference sequence). The CDR3 loop spans 15 amino acids. V was shortened by 2 bases and J by 6 bases, with 15 bases between the two germline ends. The CDR3 sequence: CASSLERAKVDTQYF. In nucleotides, the CDR3 is TGTGCCAGCAGTTTAGAGCGGGCGAAGGTGGATACGCAGTATTTT.

This rearrangement joins TRBV10-3 to TRBJ1-2, with 12 bases lining up with TRBD1. Germline V gene data show CDR1 as ENHRY and CDR2 as SYGVKD. The CDR3 spans 16 residues. V was pared by 7 bases and J by 8 bases, with 14 bases of the junction left unmatched. CDR3 DNA sequence: TGTGCCATCACTTCCGGGACAGGGGGCGCGGTGGACGGCTACACCTTC. Translating it yields CAITSGTGGAVDGYTF.

The gene calls are TRBV7-9 and TRBJ1-5; D is unclear. Germline CDR1 and CDR2: SEHNR and FQNEAQ (reference sequence). The CDR3 totals 15 residues. Deletions cut 1 base from V and 4 bases from J, with 11 bases between. In DNA, the CDR3 is TGTGCCAGCAGCTTAGGTTTGACACCTAATCAGCCCCAGCATTTT. Translation: CASSLGLTPNQPQHF.

The chain couples TRBV29-1 to TRBJ2-7; 10 bases are a match to TRBD1. Unmatched junction bases numbered 6, after V lost 6 bases and J lost 1 base. The CDR3 totals 14 residues. Looked up from germline, CDR1 is SQVTM and CDR2 is ANQGSEA. The CDR3 DNA reads TGCAGCGTCCTGGACAGGGGGATTTCCTACGAGCAGTACTTC. Residues: CSVLDRGISYEQYF.

This clone occurred a few times. The chain is built from TRBV30 and TRBJ2-5; TRBD2 agrees at 14 bases. Germline V gene sequence: CDR1 GTSNPN, CDR2 SVGIG (reference sequence). J gave up 2 bases and V 8 bases, and 13 bases lay outside the gene matches. The CDR3 contains 17 residues. The CDR3 sequence: CAGTSGSTYGLQETQYF. Here the CDR3 DNA reads TGTGCCGGGACTAGCGGGAGTACTTATGGTTTGCAAGAGACCCAGTACTTC.

The sample holds a few counts of this clone. The chain couples TRBV10-2 to TRBJ1-2, with 7 bases aligning to TRBD1. Germline trimming cut 6 bases from V and 8 bases from J; bases unmatched to any gene: 6. The CDR3 covers 12 residues. The V gene's germline CDR1 is WSHSY and CDR2 SAAADI. The CDR3 loop is CASSPTGYGYTF. DNA of the CDR3: TGCGCCAGCAGCCCGACAGGGTACGGCTACACCTTC.

The rearrangement links TRBV5-1 to TRBJ2-7; D tentatively fits TRBD1 or TRBD2 (6 bases each). The CDR3 has 14 amino acids. CDR1 is SGHRS and CDR2 is YFSETQ in the germline V gene. Trimming stripped 4 bases from V and 4 bases from J, with 15 bases between. For the CDR3, the DNA is TGCGCCAGCAGCGTGGGGGCCGCGGGGTACGAGCAGTACTTC. Protein sequence: CASSVGAAGYEQYF.

This clone is large in the sample. The V gene is TRBV9, the J gene TRBJ2-6; 8 bases agree with TRBD1. V dropped 3 bases and J dropped 4; count of bases not matched to a gene: 12. Germline V CDR1 and CDR2: SGDLS, YYNGEE. This CDR3 is built from 18 residues. CDR3 sequence: CASSGRPGQVLGANVLTF. The CDR3 DNA is TGTGCCAGCAGCGGACGACCGGGACAGGTTCTCGGGGCCAACGTCCTGACTTTC.

The chain is built from TRBV4-1 and TRBJ1-1; D unclear. Germline V lookup: CDR1 MGHRA, CDR2 YSYEKL. The V end lost 1 base, the J end lost 11 bases, and 17 bases lay between the germline ends. This CDR3 is 14 amino acids long. The CDR3: CASSQVGTIRRAFF. The CDR3 DNA is TGCGCCAGCAGCCAAGTCGGAACAATTCGCCGGGCTTTCTTT.

The V call is TRBV7-2, the J call TRBJ2-7; possibly TRBD1 or TRBD2 for D (5 bases each). V was trimmed by 2 bases and J by 7 bases, leaving 9 bases between them. CDR3 length equals 12 residues. In germline, CDR1 is SGHTA, CDR2 FQGNSA. CDR3 sequence: CASSLNWGEQYF. The DNA of the CDR3 is TGTGCCAGCAGCTTAAATTGGGGGGAGCAGTACTTC.

This clone appeared a few times. The J gene is TRBJ2-5, the V gene TRBV15; D unresolved. The germline V gene encodes CDR1 LNHNV and CDR2 YYDKDF (reference sequence). Trimming removed 0 bases from V and 13 bases from J, with 6 bases in between. This CDR3 spans 10 amino acids. In DNA, the CDR3 is TGTGCCACCAGCAGAGATCGGATGTACTTC. Translating gives CATSRDRMYF. Drawing the rest from reference TRBV15 and TRBJ2-5, the complete variable domain is DAMVIQNPRYQVTQFGKPVTLSCSQTLNHNVMYWYQQKSSQAPKLLFHYYDKDFNNEADTPDNFQSRRPNTSFCFLDIRSPGLGDTAMYLCATSRDRMYFGPGTRLLVL.

This chain links TRBV5-1 with TRBJ2-2, with 7 bases matching TRBD2. V shed 3 bases and J 5 bases; nucleotides not matched to a gene: 10. This CDR3 contains 16 residues. Germline V lookup: CDR1 SGHRS, CDR2 YFSETQ. The chain's CDR3 is CASSSRSGTGTGELFF. The CDR3, as DNA: TGCGCCAGCAGCTCGAGAAGCGGGACGGGTACCGGGGAGCTGTTTTTT.

This chain's CDR3 is CASSLSRGGVGYGYTF. The CDR3 DNA sequence: TGTGCCAGCAGCTTATCTCGAGGGGGCGTCGGCTATGGCTACACCTTC. The chain combines TRBV7-6 with TRBJ1-2; 7 bases align to TRBD1. Germline loops: CDR1 SGHVS, CDR2 FNYEAQ. The V and J ends lost 2 bases and 4 bases, in that order; junction bases with no gene match: 10. The CDR3 is 16 residues long. Looking up the rest from reference TRBV7-6 and TRBJ1-2 gives the full variable domain: GAGVSQSPRYKVTKRGQDVALRCDPISGHVSLYWYRQALGQGPEFLTYFNYEAQQDKSGLPNDRFSAERPEGSISTLTIQRTEQRDSAMYRCASSLSRGGVGYGYTFGSGTRLTVV.

V is TRBV7-2 and J is TRBJ2-5, with a tentative D call TRBD1 (5 bases). The closer fit of TRBJ2-7 to the DNA end suggests the J call may be wrong. The CDR3 loop spans 14 amino acids. Per germline, CDR1 SGHTA and CDR2 FQGNSA. CDR3 amino acids: CASSSRGPLYEQYF. The CDR3 nucleotides read TGTGCCAGCAGCTCAAGGGGCCCCCTCTACGAGCAGTACTTC.

The chain joins TRBV6-1 to TRBJ1-1, with D perhaps TRBD1 (5 bases). Looked up from germline, CDR1 is MNHNS and CDR2 is SASEGT. V was cut by 3 bases and J by 7 bases, with 15 bases left in between. The length of the CDR3 is 14 residues. CDR3 coding DNA: TGTGCCAGCAGTGATACGGGGCCTTGGGGTGAAGCTTTCTTT. Translating it yields CASSDTGPWGEAFF.

CDR3 coding DNA: TGTGCCAGTAGTATAGGGACAGTTGCCTACTATGGCTACACCTTC. Translation: CASSIGTVAYYGYTF. The V and J genes are TRBV19 and TRBJ1-2; D may be TRBD1 (6 bases). This CDR3 region has 15 residues. The germline CDR1 and CDR2 sequences are LNHDA and SQIVND (reference sequence). Trimming shortened V by 1 base and J by 3 bases, and 12 bases separated the two germline ends.

The V and J genes are TRBV6-5 and TRBJ2-6; TRBD2 matches 8 bases. This CDR3 is 15 amino acids long. V was clipped by 6 bases and J by 2 bases; unmatched bases: 3. Germline V gene data show CDR1 as MNHEY and CDR2 as SVGAGI. The CDR3 loop reads CASSGRAAGANVLTF. Here the CDR3 DNA reads TGTGCCAGCAGCGGGAGGGCGGCTGGGGCCAACGTCCTGACTTTC.

This clone was seen only a few times. V and J are TRBV19 and TRBJ2-2; D not certain. From germline, CDR1 is LNHDA and CDR2 SQIVND (reference sequence). The CDR3 runs to 13 residues. Trimming stripped 8 bases from V and 4 bases from J, with 11 bases between. The CDR3 spells CASSSRVTGELFF. The DNA of the CDR3 is TGTGCCAGTTCGTCTAGGGTCACCGGGGAGCTGTTTTTT.

The rearrangement uses TRBV27 and TRBJ1-3; no clear D. The germline CDR1 and CDR2 sequences are MNHEY and SMNVEV (reference sequence). The CDR3 extends over 11 amino acids. The DNA for the CDR3 is TGTAGCTCCTTCGGGGGAAACACCATATATTTT. This codes for CSSFGGNTIYF.

The chain combines TRBV7-9 with TRBJ1-5; 7 nucleotides line up with TRBD1. This CDR3 has 15 amino acids. The germline V gene has CDR1 SEHNR and CDR2 FQNEAQ (reference sequence). Losses at the gene ends were 5 bases for V and 3 bases for J; bases not matched to a gene: 7. CDR3 DNA sequence: TGTGCCAGCAGCACCACAGGGGCTACCAATCAGCCCCAGCATTTT. Translation: CASSTTGATNQPQHF.

The chain links TRBV9 to TRBJ2-2; weak D call: TRBD1 (5 bases). V was trimmed by 0 bases and J by 5 bases, leaving 14 bases between them. The CDR3 is 16 residues long. Germline V lookup: CDR1 SGDLS, CDR2 YYNGEE. The CDR3 reads CASSVESDSYTGELFF. The CDR3 DNA reads as TGTGCCAGCAGCGTAGAGTCCGACAGCTATACCGGGGAGCTGTTTTTT.

This clone is labeled as medium-sized (0.01 to 0.1%). V usage is TRBV18 and J usage is TRBJ2-7; the match to TRBD1 covers 10 bases. The germline V gene encodes CDR1 KGHSH and CDR2 LQKENI. V gave up 3 bases and J gave up 2 bases; unmatched junction bases: 7. The CDR3 spans 16 residues. CDR3 sequence reads: CASSPPGQGRTYEQYF. CDR3 sequence (DNA): TGTGCCAGCTCACCCCCGGGACAGGGGCGCACCTACGAGCAGTACTTC. Combining the CDR3 with reference TRBV18 and TRBJ2-7 gives the whole variable domain NAGVMQNPRHLVRRRGQEARLRCSPMKGHSHVYWYRQLPEEGLKFMVYLQKENIIDESGMPKERFSAEFPKEGPSILRIQQVVRGDSAAYFCASSPPGQGRTYEQYFGPGTRLTVT.

The V gene is TRBV9, the J gene TRBJ1-5; the match to TRBD1 covers 7 bases. Germline V gene lookup returns CDR1 SGDLS and CDR2 YYNGEE. This CDR3 contains 14 residues. The V gene end was trimmed by 3 bases and the J gene end by 3 bases; junction bases not matched to a gene: 3. CDR3 in amino acids: CASSDGTANQPQHF. CDR3 nucleotides: TGTGCCAGCAGCGACGGGACAGCCAATCAGCCCCAGCATTTT. Full variable domain (remainder filled in from reference TRBV9 and TRBJ1-5): DSGVTQTPKHLITATGQRVTLRCSPRSGDLSVYWYQQSLDQGLQFLIQYYNGEERAKGNILERFSAQQFPDLHSELNLSSLELGDSALYFCASSDGTANQPQHFGDGTRLSIL.

The chain joins TRBV27 to TRBJ2-5; D tentatively reads TRBD1 or TRBD2 (5 bases each). The CDR3 consists of 15 residues. Deletions cut 7 bases from V and 3 bases from J, with 18 bases between. CDR1 and CDR2 (germline): MNHEY, SMNVEV (reference sequence). CDR3 amino acids: CASTRWGRGEETQYF. The CDR3 region has the DNA TGTGCCAGCACCCGGTGGGGCCGGGGAGAAGAGACCCAGTACTTC.

The rearrangement links TRBV29-1 to TRBJ2-2, with D perhaps assigned TRBD1 or TRBD2 (7 bases each). The V gene's germline CDR1 is SQVTM and CDR2 ANQGSEA. Trimming took 6 bases from V and 3 from J, leaving 20 bases between them. The length of the CDR3 is 16 residues. The DNA for the CDR3 is TGCAGCGTCCAGGGGGGGATTCGTGGGGACACCGGGGAGCTGTTTTTT. Translation: CSVQGGIRGDTGELFF.